One sample yielded the 10 T cell receptor beta chains listed below, sequenced in a study of shared clonotypes between healthy human individuals. Measured with immunoSEQ multiplex PCR; TCRdb has only the in-frame clones, and not every one. Of about 1.5 million clones listed, over 95% were seen once; the top ten hold 1.2%. Material: naive CD4+ T cells sorted from blood. Subset reported: CD45RA+ positively selected. The receptors shown here come from a man aged 30 to 39 in good health.

The chain has TRBV2 and TRBJ1-5; 7 nucleotides agree with TRBD1. The CDR3 runs to 17 residues. Germline V gene data show CDR1 as SNHLY and CDR2 as FYNNEI. The junction had 10 bases not matched to a gene; V was cut back by 2 bases and J by 3 bases. DNA of the CDR3: TGTGCCAGCAGTGAAATCGTCGGGGGACAGACCAATCAGCCCCAGCATTTT. Translated, it gives CASSEIVGGQTNQPQHF.

For this clone: The same CDR3 arises from other DNA sequences in this sample as well. The CDR3 DNA reads TGTGCCAGCAGCTTAGGAGGGGGCCGGACAGATACGCAGTATTTT. This sequence encodes CASSLGGGRTDTQYF. The chain recombines TRBV7-2 with TRBJ2-3; 7 bases are a match to TRBD1. Germline V lookup: CDR1 SGHTA, CDR2 FQGNSA. After removal of 1 base from V and 3 bases from J, the junction contained 4 bases not matched to a gene. The CDR3 is 15 amino acids.

The table lists this clone with a count of one. The chain is built from TRBV7-9 and TRBJ2-3; either TRBD1 or TRBD2 may fit D (5 bases each). V lost 5 bases and J lost 9, with 21 bases in between. The CDR3 is 15 amino acids. Germline CDR1 SEHNR, CDR2 FQNEAQ (reference sequence). For the CDR3, the DNA is TGTGCCAGCAGCCCCTCTAAGCTGGGGGAAAGGACGCAGTATTTT. This sequence encodes CASSPSKLGERTQYF.

The chain combines TRBV18 with TRBJ2-1, with D uncertain. Trimming stripped 6 bases from V and 5 bases from J, with 8 bases between. The germline V gene encodes CDR1 KGHSH and CDR2 LQKENI. This CDR3 comprises 12 residues. As DNA, the CDR3 is TGTGCCAGCTCGTCGATTCACAATGAGCAGTTCTTC. Residues: CASSSIHNEQFF.

V and J are TRBV10-3 and TRBJ2-3; maybe TRBD2 (5 bases). The CDR3 extends over 16 amino acids. Trimming removed 6 bases from V and 4 bases from J, with 20 bases in between. Per germline, CDR1 ENHRY and CDR2 SYGVKD. The CDR3 is CAISPFSAGGPDTQYF. CDR3 in DNA: TGTGCCATCAGCCCCTTTAGCGCCGGCGGACCAGATACGCAGTATTTT.

The chain links TRBV6-5 to TRBJ2-5; TRBD1 or TRBD2 may be the D gene (5 bases each). The germline V gene encodes CDR1 MNHEY and CDR2 SVGAGI. The CDR3 contains 13 residues. Trimming shortened V by 6 bases and J by 5 bases, and 13 bases separated the two germline ends. As DNA, the CDR3 is TGTGCCAGCAGCGGGGACCCCTGGGAGACCCAGTACTTC. Residues: CASSGDPWETQYF.

V gene TRBV28 combines with J gene TRBJ2-2, with D possibly being TRBD1 (5 bases). The germline V and J ends were trimmed by 8 bases and 6 bases, with 16 bases remaining between them. The CDR3 length is 14 residues. Looked up from germline, CDR1 is MDHEN and CDR2 is SYDVKM. The CDR3 sequence is CASSRVRTSGELFF. The CDR3 DNA reads TGTGCCAGCTCTAGGGTTAGGACATCCGGGGAGCTGTTTTTT.

The rearrangement joins TRBV18 to TRBJ2-3, with 7 bases lining up with TRBD1. With 5 bases clipped from V and 4 bases from J, the junction kept 9 bases outside the gene matches. Germline assignment: CDR1 KGHSH and CDR2 LQKENI. There are 15 residues in the CDR3. The CDR3 DNA reads as TGTGCCAGCTCAAGGACAGGCTTCGGCGCAGATACGCAGTATTTT. Translated: CASSRTGFGADTQYF.

This sequence joins TRBV5-4 and TRBJ2-1; D ambiguous. The length of the CDR3 is 13 residues. Germline-derived CDR1 and CDR2 are SGHNT and YYREEE (reference sequence). The V end lost 4 bases, the J end lost 3 bases, and 8 bases lay between the germline ends. CDR3 nucleotides: TGTGCCAGCAGCGGCTCCGACTACAATGAGCAGTTCTTC. Its translation is CASSGSDYNEQFF.

The chain carries TRBV10-3 and TRBJ2-2, with 14 bases aligning to TRBD2. Trimming at V came to 10 bases and at J to 6 bases, leaving 7 bases not matched to a gene. Germline-derived CDR1 and CDR2 are ENHRY and SYGVKD. The CDR3 sequence is 15 residues long. The CDR3 spells CATTTSGRGAGELFF. DNA of the CDR3: TGTGCCACCACGACTAGCGGGAGGGGGGCCGGGGAGCTGTTTTTT.